A single T cell receptor (beta chain) is shown here with its context. Per the original methods: Estimation of nucleated cell counts was performed using reference gene primer amplification. Sequenced by immunoSEQ multiplex PCR; TCRdb stores in-frame clones only, minus some. The V and J calls and clone size are taken from that table; D and trimming were inferred from the DNA. This sample yields under 300,000 clones, of which around 85% are seen a single time; approximately 4% belongs to the top ten. This specimen belongs to a study of blood T cell repertoires in COVID-19. Study as a whole: The origin of the acute and convalescent COVID-19 samples was the United States, Italy and Spain. Sources were T cells, B-cell-depleted T cells, or PBMCs; the material itself was cDNA or gDNA.

The CDR3 length is 15 residues. CDR1 is SGHNT, CDR2 YYREEE, per germline (reference sequence). V was clipped by 4 bases and J by 4 bases; unmatched bases: 9. This TCR derives from a woman aged 40 to 50 with active or convalescent COVID-19. Sequenced input: peripheral blood. The genes are TRBV5-4 and TRBJ2-3, with TRBD2 identical over 7 bases. The CDR3 sequence: CASSPQSGESDTQYF. CDR3 DNA: TGTGCCAGCAGCCCCCAGAGCGGGGAGTCAGATACGCAGTATTTT. The whole variable domain, filled in from reference TRBV5-4 and TRBJ2-3, reads ETGVTQSPTHLIKTRGQQVTLRCSSQSGHNTVSWYQQALGQGPQFIFQYYREEENGRGNFPPRFSGLQFPNYSSELNVNALELDDSALYLCASSPQSGESDTQYFGPGTRLTVL.